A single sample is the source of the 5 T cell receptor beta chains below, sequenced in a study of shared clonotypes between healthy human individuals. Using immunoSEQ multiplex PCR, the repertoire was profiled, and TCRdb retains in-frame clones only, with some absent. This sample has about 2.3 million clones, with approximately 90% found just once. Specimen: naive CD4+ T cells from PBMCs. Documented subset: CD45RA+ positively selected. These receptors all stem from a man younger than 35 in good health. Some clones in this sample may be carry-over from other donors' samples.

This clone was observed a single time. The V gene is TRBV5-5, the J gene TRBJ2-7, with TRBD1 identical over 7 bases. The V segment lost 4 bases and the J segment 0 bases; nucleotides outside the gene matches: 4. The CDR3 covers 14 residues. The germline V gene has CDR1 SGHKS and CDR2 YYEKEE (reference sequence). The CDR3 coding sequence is TGTGCCAGCAGCATGGGACAGATCTCCTACGAGCAGTACTTC. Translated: CASSMGQISYEQYF.

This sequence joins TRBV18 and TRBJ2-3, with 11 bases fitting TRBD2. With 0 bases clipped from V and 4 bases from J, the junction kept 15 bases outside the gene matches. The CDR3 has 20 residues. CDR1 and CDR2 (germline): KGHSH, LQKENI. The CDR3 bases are TGTGCCAGCTCACCACCGGAAGGGACTAGCGGCCCTACCCCGGCAGATACGCAGTATTTT. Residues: CASSPPEGTSGPTPADTQYF.

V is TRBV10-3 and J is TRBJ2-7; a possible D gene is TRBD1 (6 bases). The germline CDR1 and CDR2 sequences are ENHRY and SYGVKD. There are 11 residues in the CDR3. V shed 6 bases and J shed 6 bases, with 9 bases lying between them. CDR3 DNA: TGTGCCATCAGACGAGGGGGCGAGCAGTACTTC. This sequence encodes CAIRRGGEQYF.

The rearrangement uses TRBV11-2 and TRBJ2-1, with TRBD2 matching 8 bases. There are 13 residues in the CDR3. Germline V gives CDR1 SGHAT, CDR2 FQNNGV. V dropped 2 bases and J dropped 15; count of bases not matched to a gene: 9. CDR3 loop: CASSLSSGSPRFF. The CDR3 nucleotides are TGTGCCAGCAGCTTATCGAGCGGGAGCCCGCGGTTCTTC. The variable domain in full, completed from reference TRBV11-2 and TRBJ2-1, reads EAGVAQSPRYKIIEKRQSVAFWCNPISGHATLYWYQQILGQGPKLLIQFQNNGVVDDSQLPKDRFSAERLKGVDSTLKIQPAKLEDSAVYLCASSLSSGSPRFFGPGTRLTVL.

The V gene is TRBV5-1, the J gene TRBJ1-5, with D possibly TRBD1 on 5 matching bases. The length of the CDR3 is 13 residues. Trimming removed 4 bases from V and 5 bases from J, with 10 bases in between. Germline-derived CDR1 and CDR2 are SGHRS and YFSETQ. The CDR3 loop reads CASSRTFDQPQHF. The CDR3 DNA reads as TGCGCCAGCAGCCGGACATTCGATCAGCCCCAGCATTTT.